This paragraph covers one T cell receptor (beta chain) sequence. The antigen it recognizes is unknown. One base away lies a much larger clone, so this may be a sequencing read error. TCR beta CDR3 regions were amplified from RNA transcripts. The TCR CDR3 was subjected to a first round of RT-PCR using the HTBI primer set and the Qiagen OneStep RT-PCR kit. A second multiplex PCR round built the libraries, followed by size selection and purification. Paired-end sequencing of the libraries was performed with 100 bp reads on an Illumina HiSeq2000. Regarding the original processing steps: SOAPnuke was used to process the raw data, throwing out any read that contained adapters or uncalled bases, had a mean Phred below 15, or lacked an exact constant-primer or identifier match. COPE v1.2.5 was used to merge high-quality paired reads, and clonotypes were defined as unique nucleotide sequences. MiTCR v1.1 was used to align clonotypes to the IMGT TRBV, TRBD and TRBJ reference segments. Only V-J combinations with frequency above 0.0001, covering about 99% of repertoires, were analysed. The TCS score was defined as the ratio of F50 (clonal expansion) to E x V (chaos), calculated using BLOSUM62-based TCRdist between CDR3 peptides within each V-J. Welch's t-statistics and random forest reduced some 510 V-J features to 13, which were used in a naive Bayes classifier (R e1071). TCRdb trimmed the raw reads at Q25, called clones with MiXCR and kept productive beta chains. Here each entry gathers all rows of one CDR3 protein and keeps the most common genes and DNA. These V and J calls are TCRdb output, not the study's own analysis. This sample is represented by around 300,000 distinct CDR3 sequences; roughly 14% of them were singletons. The ten largest clones capture approximately 8.6% of the sample.

The junction carries 10 bases between V and J, which are trimmed by 1 base and 4 bases respectively. The cysteine opens and the phenylalanine closes a CDR3 of 13 amino acids. Of all the DNA, just the CDR3 is kept, 39 bases in frame from base 1. CDR1 GTSNPN and CDR2 SVGIG were looked up in the germline V gene (reference sequence). The data belong to a study of T cells in Graves' hyperthyroidism and ophthalmopathy (dated by TCRdb to the late 2010s). For context, the study as a whole: Peripheral blood was collected at initial diagnosis, before any treatment. To identify TCR V-J signatures that set the groups apart, the researchers used a discovery cohort of about a hundred patients, made up of around 40 with Graves' ophthalmopathy and around 58 with stable Graves' hyperthyroidism. Prospective prediction of ophthalmopathy was tested in an independent validation cohort consisting of some 18 hyperthyroidism patients and more than 15 patients who later progressed to ophthalmopathy. The 100 discovery patients were randomly divided into training and test sets at a 7:3 ratio. Thyroid tissue and blood T-cell repertoires from about six Graves' hyperthyroidism patients were also compared in the study. After sampling, hyperthyroidism patients received methimazole starting at 30 mg daily, and ophthalmopathy patients received high-dose intravenous methylprednisolone. TCR Vbeta CDR3 sequencing of roughly 140 peripheral blood samples (43 ophthalmopathy, about 74 hyperthyroidism and around 17 progressor patients) is reported in the paper.

Hyperthyroidism patients were aged 18 to 65 years and newly diagnosed, with disease duration of less than 2 months. Patients with uncontrolled infections, other autoimmune diseases, pregnancy or lactation were excluded. Diagnoses were established on the basis of clinical symptoms, serum thyroxine and TRAb, thyroid ultrasound, and orbital computed tomography. Blood from progressor patients was drawn when they were first diagnosed with hyperthyroidism, before any ophthalmopathy symptoms appeared. PBMCs were isolated from about 10 ml of fresh peripheral blood by Ficoll-Paque density gradient centrifugation. Progressor patients were defined as those initially diagnosed with Graves' hyperthyroidism in whom ophthalmopathy developed during follow-up. Total RNA was extracted with Trizol reagent, and quality was checked on an Agilent 2100 Bioanalyzer. The full study reports these points: Sample size was not statistically predetermined, and investigators were not blinded to group allocation. Blood samples also contained most of the expanded thyroid clonotypes (frequency above 0.001), which suggests that blood repertoires may reflect thyroid immune responses. In validation, the model predicted progression to ophthalmopathy a median of roughly six months before onset, with about 67% sensitivity and 72.22% specificity. A 13 V-J signature model separated ophthalmopathy from stable hyperthyroidism, with approximately 87% sensitivity and about 81% specificity in cross-validation and 80%/75% in testing.

The TCR was taken from a woman in her twenties or thirties with Graves' hyperthyroidism that later progressed to Graves' ophthalmopathy. The chain employs TRBV30 and TRBJ1-2; no D gene call is confident. The specimen sequenced was blood. The nucleotides are TGTGCCTGGAGTGCGGCGGGAATCTATGGCTACACCTTC. Its translation reads: CAWSAAGIYGYTF.